This T cell receptor beta chain derives from a study of blood T cell repertoires in COVID-19. Background on the study: COVID-19 samples collected from the United States, Italy and Spain covered acute and convalescent phases.

Sequencing was performed with immunoSEQ multiplex PCR; in TCRdb, only in-frame clones are kept and a portion is missing. Of about 210,000 clones in the sample, 80% were seen once. The CDR3 is made up of 15 amino acids. Germline V gene lookup returns CDR1 LGHDT and CDR2 YNNKEL (reference sequence). Trimming removed 1 base from V and 2 bases from J, with 9 bases in between. This receptor was taken from a man between 60 and 70 years old with acute or convalescent COVID-19. The chain recombines TRBV3-1 (or the pseudogene TRBV3-2) with TRBJ1-5; unclear D gene. The sequencing sample was made of peripheral blood. The CDR3 region is CASSQGGGGNQPQHF. The DNA for the CDR3 is TGTGCCAGCAGCCAAGGGGGAGGTGGCAATCAGCCCCAGCATTTT.